Sequencing of this TCR beta chain was carried out in a study of identical twins. Study-level points and caveats: Beta out-of-frame twin sharing showed a weaker excess. For zero-insertion analyses, partial confounding could come from invariant MAIT and iNKT cells. Models underpredicted monozygotic twin sharing of out-of-frame TCR alpha.

A universal primer site arose from template switching, and cDNA bore unique molecular identifiers. TCRdb analysed the 5' RACE reads with MiXCR anew, one entry per CDR3 protein. Here the sample spans approximately 1.8 million distinct CDR3 sequences, about 30% being singletons. With regard to this clonotype: Its antigen is not known.

Sequencing was done on a sample of cord blood. The TCR comes from a newborn girl in good health.

CDR3 loop: CASTPGATNTGELFF. The DNA of the CDR3 is TGTGCCAGCACTCCAGGGGCTACGAACACCGGGGAGCTGTTTTTT. The rearrangement joins TRBV6-4 to TRBJ2-2; tentatively, D is TRBD1 (6 bases). The V and J ends lost 7 bases and 0 bases respectively, with 12 bases between them. CDR1 and CDR2 from the germline V gene are MRHNA and SNTAGT. This CDR3 region has 15 residues.